What follows describes a single TCR beta chain. The target antigen is unknown. Using RNA transcripts, the TCR beta CDR3 regions were amplified. HTBI primers primed a first-round RT-PCR, and a second-round multiplex PCR followed. One entry per CDR3 protein, called by TCRdb with MiXCR from the multiplex PCR reads. The sample includes 220,000 or so distinct CDR3 sequences, 20% to 25% of them seen just once. The sample is drawn from a study of Graves' ophthalmopathy and Graves' hyperthyroidism. The CDR3 is 14 amino acids. Germline CDR1 SGHKS, CDR2 YYEKEE (reference sequence). V was pared by 0 bases and J by 8 bases, with 12 bases between. Study observations and caveats: Progression of ophthalmopathy was predicted by the model with about 66% sensitivity and around 72% specificity.

The chain carries TRBV5-5 and TRBJ1-3; D is unclear. Sequences were obtained from peripheral blood. This TCR derives from a woman aged 45-60 years with Graves' ophthalmopathy. The CDR3 spells CASSLGTRRDTIYF. Written as DNA, the CDR3 is TGTGCCAGCAGCTTGGGGACCAGGAGGGACACCATATATTTT.